This TCR beta chain comes out of a study of shared clonotypes between healthy human individuals. Broader study findings: The low donor count limited represented genetic and exposure-history diversity.

As to this clone: No antigen is known for it. In the same sample, other DNA sequences code for this CDR3.

Repertoires were generated with immunoSEQ multiplex PCR, while TCRdb's copy carries only in-frame clones and drops some. The data show about 2.1 million clones, roughly 93% seen once. Naive CD8 cells lacked CD45RO, underwent positive selection for CCR7 and left out terminally differentiated effector memory CD45RA+ cells. The sequencing input was naive CD8+ T cells from PBMCs. This TCR came from a man aged 18 to 29 in good health. Some clones in this sample may be carry-over from other donors' samples.

DNA of the CDR3: TGTGCCAGTAGCCCTAGCACAGATACGCAGTATTTT. Its protein product is CASSPSTDTQYF. The rearrangement links TRBV19 to TRBJ2-3, with unresolved D. Trimming stripped 6 bases from V and 0 bases from J, with 4 bases between. This CDR3 is 12 amino acids long. Germline V CDR1 and CDR2: LNHDA, SQIVND (reference sequence).